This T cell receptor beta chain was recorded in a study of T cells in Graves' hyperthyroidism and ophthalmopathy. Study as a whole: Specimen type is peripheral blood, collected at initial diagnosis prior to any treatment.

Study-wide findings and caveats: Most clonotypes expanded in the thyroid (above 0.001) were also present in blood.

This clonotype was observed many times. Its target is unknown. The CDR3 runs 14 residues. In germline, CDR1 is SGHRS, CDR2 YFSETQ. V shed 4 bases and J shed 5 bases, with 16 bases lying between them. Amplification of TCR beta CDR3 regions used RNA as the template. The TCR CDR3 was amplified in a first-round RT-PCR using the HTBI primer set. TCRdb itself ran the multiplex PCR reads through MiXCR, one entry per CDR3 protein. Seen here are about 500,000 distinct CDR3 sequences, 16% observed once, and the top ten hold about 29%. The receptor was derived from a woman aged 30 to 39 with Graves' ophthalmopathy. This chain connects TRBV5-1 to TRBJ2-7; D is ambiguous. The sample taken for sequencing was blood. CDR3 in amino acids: CASSLSDVRDEQYF. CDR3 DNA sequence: TGCGCCAGCAGCCTATCAGACGTTCGCGACGAGCAGTACTTC.